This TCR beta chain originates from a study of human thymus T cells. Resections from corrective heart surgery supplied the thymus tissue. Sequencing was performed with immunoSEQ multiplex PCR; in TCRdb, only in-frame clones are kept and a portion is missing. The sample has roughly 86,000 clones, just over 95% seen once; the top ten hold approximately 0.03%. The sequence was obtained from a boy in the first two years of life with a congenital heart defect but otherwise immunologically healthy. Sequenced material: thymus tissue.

CDR3 sequence reads: CASSSYFRGPRTDTQYF. Written as DNA, the CDR3 is TGTGCCAGCAGCTCCTACTTCAGAGGCCCCAGGACAGATACGCAGTATTTT. The J gene is TRBJ2-3, the V gene TRBV7-9; D uncertain. Trimming took 4 bases from V and 3 from J, leaving 20 bases between them. This CDR3 contains 17 residues. The germline gives CDR1 SEHNR, CDR2 FQNEAQ (reference sequence).